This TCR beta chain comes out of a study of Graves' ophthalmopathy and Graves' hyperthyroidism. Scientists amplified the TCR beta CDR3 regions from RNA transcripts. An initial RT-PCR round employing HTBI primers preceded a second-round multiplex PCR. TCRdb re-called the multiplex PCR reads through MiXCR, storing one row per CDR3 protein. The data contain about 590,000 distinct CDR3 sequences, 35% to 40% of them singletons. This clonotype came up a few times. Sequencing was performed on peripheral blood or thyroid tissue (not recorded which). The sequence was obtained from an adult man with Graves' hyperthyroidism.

CDR3 sequence (DNA): TGCGCCAGCAGCCCGGAACTAGCGGGGATTTTAACCCAAGAGACCCAGTACTTC. Its translation: CASSPELAGILTQETQYF. V usage is TRBV5-1 and J usage is TRBJ2-5; 10 positions agree with TRBD2. Per germline, CDR1 SGHRS and CDR2 YFSETQ. This CDR3 comprises 18 residues. V was clipped by 4 bases and J by 1 base; unmatched bases: 13.